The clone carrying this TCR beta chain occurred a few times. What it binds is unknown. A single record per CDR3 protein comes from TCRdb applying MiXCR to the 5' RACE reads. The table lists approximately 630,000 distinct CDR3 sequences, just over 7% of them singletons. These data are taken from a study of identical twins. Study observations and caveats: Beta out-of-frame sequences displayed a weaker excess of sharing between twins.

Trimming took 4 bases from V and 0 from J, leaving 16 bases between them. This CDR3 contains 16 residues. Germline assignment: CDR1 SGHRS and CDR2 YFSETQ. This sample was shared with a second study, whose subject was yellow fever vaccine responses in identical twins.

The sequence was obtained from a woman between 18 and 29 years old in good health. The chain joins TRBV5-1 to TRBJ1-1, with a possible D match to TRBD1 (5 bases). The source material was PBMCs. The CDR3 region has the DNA TGCGCCAGCAGCCCGGTCACCAGGGCTATGAACACTGAAGCTTTCTTT. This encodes CASSPVTRAMNTEAFF.